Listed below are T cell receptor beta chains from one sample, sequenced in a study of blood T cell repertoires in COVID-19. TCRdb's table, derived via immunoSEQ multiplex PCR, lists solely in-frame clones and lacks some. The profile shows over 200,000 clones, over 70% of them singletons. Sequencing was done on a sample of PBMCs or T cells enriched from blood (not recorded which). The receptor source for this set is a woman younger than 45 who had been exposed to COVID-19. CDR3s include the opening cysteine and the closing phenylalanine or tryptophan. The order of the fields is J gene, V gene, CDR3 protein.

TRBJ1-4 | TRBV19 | CASSITGVREKLFF
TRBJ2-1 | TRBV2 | CASSFLAGGRNEQFF
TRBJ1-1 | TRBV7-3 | CASSLGLGTEAFF
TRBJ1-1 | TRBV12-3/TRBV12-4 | CASSPRQGTEAFF
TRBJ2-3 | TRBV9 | CASSVDGLAGGPPDTQYF
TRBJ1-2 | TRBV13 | CASSLIRSRVVEGYTF
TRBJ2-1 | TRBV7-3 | CASSLLDHNEQFF
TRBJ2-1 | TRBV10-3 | CAISDKGGTSGRENEQFF
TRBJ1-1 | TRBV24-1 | CATSQNSKQGKTEAFF
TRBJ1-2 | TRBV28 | CASTSRGGYTF
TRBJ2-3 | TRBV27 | CASSLFGGAITDTQYF
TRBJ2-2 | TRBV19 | CASSIFGTSGRADTGELFF
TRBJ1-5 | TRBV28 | CASSPWEANGGQPQHF
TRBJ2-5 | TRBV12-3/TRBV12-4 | CASSLGDRMYF
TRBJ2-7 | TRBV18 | CASSQGQADGQYF
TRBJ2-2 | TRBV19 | CASSIDATSGGNTGELFF
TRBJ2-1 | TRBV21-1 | CASTTVFYEQFF
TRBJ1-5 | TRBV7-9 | CASSLGSGGWNQPQHF
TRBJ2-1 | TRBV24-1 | CATSDPARASGYNEQFF
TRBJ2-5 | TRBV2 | CASSDLRLAGRTIQETQYF
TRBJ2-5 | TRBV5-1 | CASSLASGRAKETQYF
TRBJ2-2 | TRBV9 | CASSVGQANTGELFF